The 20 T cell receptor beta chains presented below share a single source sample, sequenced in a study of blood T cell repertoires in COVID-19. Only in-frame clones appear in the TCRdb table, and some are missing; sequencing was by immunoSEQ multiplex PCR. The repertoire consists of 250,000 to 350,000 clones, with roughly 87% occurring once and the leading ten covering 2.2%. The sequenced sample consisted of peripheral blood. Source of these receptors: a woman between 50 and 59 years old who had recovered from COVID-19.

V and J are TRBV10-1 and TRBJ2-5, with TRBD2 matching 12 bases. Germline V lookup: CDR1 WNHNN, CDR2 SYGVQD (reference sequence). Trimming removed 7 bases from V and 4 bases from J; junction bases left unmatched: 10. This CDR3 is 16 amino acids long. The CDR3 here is CASNRLAGEGGETQYF. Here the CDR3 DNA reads TGCGCCAGCAATCGACTAGCGGGAGAGGGAGGAGAGACCCAGTACTTC.

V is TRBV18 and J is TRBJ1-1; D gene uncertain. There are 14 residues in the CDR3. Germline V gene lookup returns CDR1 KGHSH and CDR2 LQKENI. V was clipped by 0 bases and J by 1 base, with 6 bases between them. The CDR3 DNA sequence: TGTGCCAGCTCACCACCGGCAAGGAACACTGAAGCTTTCTTT. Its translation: CASSPPARNTEAFF.

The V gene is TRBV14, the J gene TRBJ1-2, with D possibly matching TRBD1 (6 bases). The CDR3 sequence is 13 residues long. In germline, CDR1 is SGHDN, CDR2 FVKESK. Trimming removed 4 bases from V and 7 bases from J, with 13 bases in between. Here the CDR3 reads CASSPADSSGYTF. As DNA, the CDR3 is TGTGCCAGCAGCCCTGCGGACAGTTCTGGCTACACCTTC.

The CDR3 DNA reads TGTGCCAGCAGCCAGGGACAGGGGTCAGCTTTCTTT. Translation gives CASSQGQGSAFF. The chain employs TRBV3-1 (or the pseudogene TRBV3-2) and TRBJ1-1; 10 nucleotides align to TRBD1. Per germline, CDR1 LGHDT and CDR2 YNNKEL (reference sequence). V shed 3 bases, J shed 10 bases, and the junction held 2 bases outside the gene matches. This CDR3 region has 12 residues.

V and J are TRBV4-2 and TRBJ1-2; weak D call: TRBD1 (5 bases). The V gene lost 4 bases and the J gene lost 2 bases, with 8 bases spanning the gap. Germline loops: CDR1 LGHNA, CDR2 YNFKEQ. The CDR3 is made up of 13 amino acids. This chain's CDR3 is CASSPTENYGYTF. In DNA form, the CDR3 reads TGTGCCAGCAGCCCGACAGAGAACTATGGCTACACCTTC.

The CDR3 DNA reads as TGTGCCAGCAGCTTGGGACTAGCGGGGAGCCGCACAGATACGCAGTATTTT. Amino acids: CASSLGLAGSRTDTQYF. The chain uses TRBV7-8 and TRBJ2-3; 13 nucleotides match TRBD2. Germline-derived CDR1 and CDR2 are SGHVS and FQNEAQ. This CDR3 comprises 17 residues. Losses at the gene ends were 3 bases for V and 1 base for J; bases not matched to a gene: 4.

In DNA, the CDR3 is TGTGCCAGCAGCTTAGCGGGAGGGTTTAATGAAAAACTGTTTTTT. Its protein is CASSLAGGFNEKLFF. The chain has TRBV7-2 and TRBJ1-4, with no clear D. Per germline, CDR1 SGHTA and CDR2 FQGNSA. Deletions cut 0 bases from V and 4 bases from J, with 9 bases between. The CDR3 runs 15 residues.

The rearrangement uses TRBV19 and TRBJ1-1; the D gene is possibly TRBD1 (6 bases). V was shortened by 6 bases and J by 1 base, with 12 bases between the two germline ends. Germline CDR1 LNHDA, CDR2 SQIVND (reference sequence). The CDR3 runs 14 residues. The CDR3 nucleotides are TGTGCCAGTAGCCGGGGACAACCGAACACTGAAGCTTTCTTT. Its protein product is CASSRGQPNTEAFF.

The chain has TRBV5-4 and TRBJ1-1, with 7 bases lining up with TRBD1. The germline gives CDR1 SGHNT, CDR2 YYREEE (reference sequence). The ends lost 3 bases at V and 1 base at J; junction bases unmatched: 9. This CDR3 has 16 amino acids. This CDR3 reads CASSSGGTDQNTEAFF. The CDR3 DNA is TGTGCCAGCAGCTCTGGAGGGACAGACCAGAACACTGAAGCTTTCTTT.

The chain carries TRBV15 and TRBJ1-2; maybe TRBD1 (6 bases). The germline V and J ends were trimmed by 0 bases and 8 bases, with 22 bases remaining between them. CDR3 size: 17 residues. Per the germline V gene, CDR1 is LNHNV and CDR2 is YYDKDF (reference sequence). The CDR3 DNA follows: TGTGCCACCAGCAGAGAAGTTGGCAGGGGACCCCGAGGGGGCTACACCTTC. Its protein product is CATSREVGRGPRGGYTF.

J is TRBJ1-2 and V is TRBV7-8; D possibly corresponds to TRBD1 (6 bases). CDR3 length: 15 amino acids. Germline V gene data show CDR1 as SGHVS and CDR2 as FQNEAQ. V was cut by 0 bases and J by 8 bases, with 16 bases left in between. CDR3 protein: CASSLAGAGAGGYTF. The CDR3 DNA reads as TGTGCCAGCAGCTTAGCCGGTGCAGGGGCAGGCGGCTACACCTTC.

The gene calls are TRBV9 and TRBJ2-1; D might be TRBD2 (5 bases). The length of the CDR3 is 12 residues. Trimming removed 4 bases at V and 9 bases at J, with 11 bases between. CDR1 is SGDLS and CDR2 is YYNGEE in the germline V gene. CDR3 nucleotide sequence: TGTGCCAGCAGCATCCTAGCAGCTGAGCAGTTCTTC. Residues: CASSILAAEQFF.

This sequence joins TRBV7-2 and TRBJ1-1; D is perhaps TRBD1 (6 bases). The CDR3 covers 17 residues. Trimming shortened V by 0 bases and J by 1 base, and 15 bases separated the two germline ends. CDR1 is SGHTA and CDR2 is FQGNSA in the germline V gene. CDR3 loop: CASSLAWFGTTNTEAFF. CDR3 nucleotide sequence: TGTGCCAGCAGCTTAGCTTGGTTTGGGACAACGAACACTGAAGCTTTCTTT.

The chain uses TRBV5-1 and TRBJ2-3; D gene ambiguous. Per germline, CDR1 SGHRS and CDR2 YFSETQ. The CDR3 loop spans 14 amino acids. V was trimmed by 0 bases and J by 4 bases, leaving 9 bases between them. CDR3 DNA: TGCGCCAGCAGCTTGGAGAGGCGGTCAGATACGCAGTATTTT. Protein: CASSLERRSDTQYF.

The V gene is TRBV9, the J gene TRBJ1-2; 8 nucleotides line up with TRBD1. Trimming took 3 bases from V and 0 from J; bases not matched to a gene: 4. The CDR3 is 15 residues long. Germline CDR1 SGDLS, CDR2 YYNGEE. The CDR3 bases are TGTGCCAGCAGCGCCCAGACAGGGGCTAACTATGGCTACACCTTC. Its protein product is CASSAQTGANYGYTF.

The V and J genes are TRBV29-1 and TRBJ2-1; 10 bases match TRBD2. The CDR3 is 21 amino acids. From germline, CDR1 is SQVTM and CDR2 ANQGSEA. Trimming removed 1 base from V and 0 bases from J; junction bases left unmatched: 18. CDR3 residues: CSVEGITSGTKSRSSYNEQFF. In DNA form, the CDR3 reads TGCAGCGTTGAAGGTATAACTAGCGGGACGAAATCCCGTAGCTCCTACAATGAGCAGTTCTTC.

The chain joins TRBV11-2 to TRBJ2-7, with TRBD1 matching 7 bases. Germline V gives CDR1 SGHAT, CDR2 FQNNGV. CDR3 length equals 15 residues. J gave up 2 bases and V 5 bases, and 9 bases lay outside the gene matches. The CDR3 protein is CASSVTGANPYEQYF. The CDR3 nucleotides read TGTGCCAGCAGCGTCACAGGGGCGAATCCCTACGAGCAGTACTTC. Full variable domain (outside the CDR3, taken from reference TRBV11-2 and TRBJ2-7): EAGVAQSPRYKIIEKRQSVAFWCNPISGHATLYWYQQILGQGPKLLIQFQNNGVVDDSQLPKDRFSAERLKGVDSTLKIQPAKLEDSAVYLCASSVTGANPYEQYFGPGTRLTVT.

CDR3 sequence: CASSLVGDYYNEQFF. CDR3 sequence (DNA): TGCGCCAGCAGCTTGGTAGGGGACTACTACAATGAGCAGTTCTTC. The J gene is TRBJ2-1, the V gene TRBV5-1; 7 positions match TRBD2. Germline V gene sequence: CDR1 SGHRS, CDR2 YFSETQ. There are 15 residues in the CDR3. J gave up 3 bases and V 0 bases, and 3 bases lay outside the gene matches.

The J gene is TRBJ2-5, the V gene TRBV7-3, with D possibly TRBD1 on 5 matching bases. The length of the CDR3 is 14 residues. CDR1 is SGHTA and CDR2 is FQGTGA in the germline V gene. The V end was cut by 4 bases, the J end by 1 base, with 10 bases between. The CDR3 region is CASSSGGAQETQYF. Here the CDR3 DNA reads TGTGCCAGCAGCTCGGGTGGGGCCCAAGAGACCCAGTACTTC.

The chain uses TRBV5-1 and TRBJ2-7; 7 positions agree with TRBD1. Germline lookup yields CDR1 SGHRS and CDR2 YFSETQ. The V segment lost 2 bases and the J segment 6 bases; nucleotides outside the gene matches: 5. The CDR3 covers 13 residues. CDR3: CASSLTGVGEQYF. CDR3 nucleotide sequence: TGCGCCAGCAGCTTAACAGGGGTAGGCGAGCAGTACTTC.